The rows below give T cell receptor beta chains drawn from one sample of a study of T cells in Graves' hyperthyroidism and ophthalmopathy. TCRdb independently ran MiXCR on the multiplex PCR reads; one entry per CDR3 protein. The table has some 320,000 distinct CDR3 sequences, approximately 14% seen once. The sample taken for sequencing was blood. The receptors were gathered from a woman aged 40-49 years with Graves' ophthalmopathy. The CDR3 runs from the conserved cysteine through the conserved F or W. The D gene is left open where the match is weak. The size of a clone is reported for some rows only, either as once, few or many, or as a class for expanded clones.

v_call: TRBV5-1
j_call: TRBJ1-2
d_call: .
cdr3_length: 14
clone_size: .
cdr3_aa: CASTSPGSNYGYTF
cdr3_nt: TGCGCCAGCACCTCCCCAGGGAGTAACTATGGCTACACCTTC

v_call: TRBV4-1
j_call: TRBJ2-3
d_call: .
cdr3_length: 15
clone_size: .
cdr3_aa: CASSQVAGAPDTQYF
cdr3_nt: TGCGCCAGCAGCCAAGTCGCTGGGGCCCCAGATACGCAGTATTTT

v_call: TRBV20-1
j_call: TRBJ2-1
d_call: TRBD2
cdr3_length: 15
clone_size: many
cdr3_aa: CSARDLAGLYNEQFF
cdr3_nt: TGCAGTGCTAGAGATCTAGCGGGCCTCTACAATGAGCAGTTCTTC

v_call: TRBV2
j_call: TRBJ2-7
d_call: .
cdr3_length: 16
clone_size: many
cdr3_aa: CASSDVVWRGSYEQYF
cdr3_nt: TGTGCCAGCAGTGACGTGGTGTGGCGGGGTAGCTACGAGCAGTACTTC

v_call: TRBV7-8
j_call: TRBJ1-4
d_call: .
cdr3_length: 19
clone_size: few
cdr3_aa: CASSLAFPSSGAGGEKLFF
cdr3_nt: TGTGCCAGCAGCTTAGCTTTTCCGTCTTCAGGGGCGGGGGGTGAAAAACTGTTTTTT

v_call: TRBV10-2
j_call: TRBJ2-1
d_call: .
cdr3_length: 15
clone_size: .
cdr3_aa: CASSESLASYNEQFF
cdr3_nt: TGCGCCAGCAGTGAAAGTCTAGCGAGCTACAATGAGCAGTTCTTC

v_call: TRBV2
j_call: TRBJ2-7
d_call: .
cdr3_length: 12
clone_size: many
cdr3_aa: CASRELAYEQYF
cdr3_nt: TGTGCCAGCAGGGAACTAGCTTACGAGCAGTACTTC

v_call: TRBV27
j_call: TRBJ2-1
d_call: TRBD2
cdr3_length: 15
clone_size: many
cdr3_aa: CASRLAGGIYNEQFF
cdr3_nt: TGTGCCAGCAGACTAGCGGGGGGAATATACAATGAGCAGTTCTTC

v_call: TRBV6-2/TRBV6-3
j_call: TRBJ2-5
d_call: TRBD2
cdr3_length: 17
clone_size: many
cdr3_aa: CASSYVAGGPRQETQYF
cdr3_nt: TGTGCCAGCAGTTACGTAGCGGGGGGACCACGCCAAGAGACCCAGTACTTC

v_call: TRBV2
j_call: TRBJ1-3
d_call: .
cdr3_length: 15
clone_size: few
cdr3_aa: CASSRDHSSGNTIYF
cdr3_nt: TGTGCCAGCAGCAGAGACCACAGCTCTGGAAACACCATATATTTT

v_call: TRBV20-1
j_call: TRBJ1-2
d_call: .
cdr3_length: 12
clone_size: few
cdr3_aa: CSAQRAEYGYTF
cdr3_nt: TGCAGTGCTCAAAGGGCAGAATATGGCTACACCTTC

v_call: TRBV29-1
j_call: TRBJ2-7
d_call: .
cdr3_length: 12
clone_size: .
cdr3_aa: CSAGVNSYEQYF
cdr3_nt: TGCAGCGCCGGGGTAAACTCCTACGAGCAGTACTTC

v_call: TRBV7-3
j_call: TRBJ1-5
d_call: .
cdr3_length: 14
clone_size: few
cdr3_aa: CARLVGPSNQPQHF
cdr3_nt: TGTGCCCGATTGGTAGGACCTAGCAATCAGCCCCAGCATTTT

v_call: TRBV20-1
j_call: TRBJ1-6
d_call: .
cdr3_length: 15
clone_size: few
cdr3_aa: CSARGVRGAGSPLHF
cdr3_nt: TGCAGTGCTAGAGGCGTCCGGGGGGCCGGTTCACCCCTCCACTTT

v_call: TRBV14
j_call: TRBJ2-1
d_call: TRBD2
cdr3_length: 14
clone_size: few
cdr3_aa: CASRHRGRGDEQFF
cdr3_nt: TGTGCCAGCCGACATAGGGGCCGGGGGGATGAGCAGTTCTTC

v_call: TRBV24-1
j_call: TRBJ2-1
d_call: TRBD2
cdr3_length: 16
clone_size: many
cdr3_aa: CATSEIAGESYNEQFF
cdr3_nt: TGTGCCACCAGTGAAATAGCGGGAGAGTCCTACAATGAGCAGTTCTTC

v_call: TRBV13
j_call: TRBJ2-5
d_call: TRBD2
cdr3_length: 16
clone_size: .
cdr3_aa: CASSKGLAGGQETQYF
cdr3_nt: TGTGCCAGCAGCAAGGGACTAGCGGGAGGACAAGAGACCCAGTACTTC

v_call: TRBV28
j_call: TRBJ1-4
d_call: .
cdr3_length: 14
clone_size: many
cdr3_aa: CASRGAGSREKLFF
cdr3_nt: TGTGCCAGCAGGGGGGCAGGGAGTCGGGAAAAACTGTTTTTT

v_call: TRBV20-1
j_call: TRBJ2-3
d_call: TRBD1
cdr3_length: 14
clone_size: many
cdr3_aa: CSATPTGVTDTQYF
cdr3_nt: TGCAGTGCTACTCCGACAGGGGTCACAGATACGCAGTATTTT

v_call: TRBV10-3
j_call: TRBJ1-2
d_call: .
cdr3_length: 14
clone_size: many
cdr3_aa: CAISVGQHNYGYTF
cdr3_nt: TGTGCCATCAGTGTGGGACAACATAACTATGGCTACACCTTC

v_call: TRBV2
j_call: TRBJ1-2
d_call: .
cdr3_length: 13
clone_size: few
cdr3_aa: CASRIGGSPSYTF
cdr3_nt: TGTGCCAGCAGAATCGGAGGGTCCCCTAGCTACACCTTC

v_call: TRBV20-1
j_call: TRBJ1-5
d_call: .
cdr3_length: 13
clone_size: few
cdr3_aa: CSAKFGAGKPQHF
cdr3_nt: TGCAGTGCTAAATTCGGGGCTGGGAAGCCCCAGCATTTT

v_call: TRBV7-9
j_call: TRBJ2-3
d_call: .
cdr3_length: 14
clone_size: .
cdr3_aa: CASSLAITPDTQYF
cdr3_nt: TGTGCCAGCAGCTTAGCGATAACCCCAGATACGCAGTATTTT

v_call: TRBV30
j_call: TRBJ1-2
d_call: .
cdr3_length: 13
clone_size: many
cdr3_aa: CAWRGVELYGYTF
cdr3_nt: TGTGCCTGGAGGGGCGTCGAACTGTATGGCTACACCTTC

v_call: TRBV11-2
j_call: TRBJ1-3
d_call: .
cdr3_length: 14
clone_size: many
cdr3_aa: CASRDASSGNTIYF
cdr3_nt: TGTGCCAGCCGGGACGCAAGCTCTGGAAACACCATATATTTT

v_call: TRBV7-9
j_call: TRBJ1-1
d_call: .
cdr3_length: 13
clone_size: many
cdr3_aa: CASSGRGVAEAFF
cdr3_nt: TGTGCCAGCAGCGGCAGGGGAGTCGCTGAAGCTTTCTTT

v_call: TRBV6-1
j_call: TRBJ1-2
d_call: .
cdr3_length: 13
clone_size: many
cdr3_aa: CASSEGAGIGYTF
cdr3_nt: TGTGCCAGCAGTGAAGGGGCAGGGATTGGCTACACCTTC

v_call: TRBV3-1
j_call: TRBJ2-1
d_call: .
cdr3_length: 15
clone_size: many
cdr3_aa: CASSRGLNSYNEQFF
cdr3_nt: TGTGCCAGCAGCCGGGGACTCAACTCCTACAATGAGCAGTTCTTC

v_call: TRBV20-1
j_call: TRBJ1-4
d_call: TRBD1
cdr3_length: 15
clone_size: few
cdr3_aa: CSAVPADRVYEKLFF
cdr3_nt: TGCAGTGCTGTCCCCGCCGACAGGGTTTATGAAAAACTGTTTTTT

v_call: TRBV9
j_call: TRBJ1-2
d_call: .
cdr3_length: 15
clone_size: .
cdr3_aa: CASSQDRSGNYGYTF
cdr3_nt: TGTGCCAGCAGCCAAGATCGGTCCGGTAACTATGGCTACACCTTC

v_call: TRBV13
j_call: TRBJ2-7
d_call: .
cdr3_length: 14
clone_size: .
cdr3_aa: CASSSHSGTYEQYF
cdr3_nt: TGTGCCAGCAGCTCTCATTCTGGTACGTACGAGCAGTACTTC

v_call: TRBV29-1
j_call: TRBJ1-1
d_call: .
cdr3_length: 12
clone_size: many
cdr3_aa: CSVGGRRELAFF
cdr3_nt: TGCAGCGTTGGGGGGAGACGGGAATTAGCTTTCTTT

v_call: TRBV28
j_call: TRBJ1-4
d_call: .
cdr3_length: 14
clone_size: many
cdr3_aa: CASRTPGGREKLFF
cdr3_nt: TGTGCCAGCAGAACCCCCGGGGGGCGCGAAAAACTGTTTTTT

v_call: TRBV19
j_call: TRBJ2-2
d_call: .
cdr3_length: 18
clone_size: many
cdr3_aa: CASSKGVVGRLRPGELFF
cdr3_nt: TGTGCCAGTAGTAAAGGAGTGGTGGGACGACTTCGGCCCGGGGAGCTGTTTTTT

v_call: TRBV7-6
j_call: TRBJ2-7
d_call: TRBD1
cdr3_length: 16
clone_size: few
cdr3_aa: CASSSLGTGISYEQYF
cdr3_nt: TGTGCCAGCAGCTCGCTTGGGACAGGGATCTCCTACGAGCAGTACTTC

v_call: TRBV7-9
j_call: TRBJ2-5
d_call: TRBD2
cdr3_length: 16
clone_size: many
cdr3_aa: CASSQPRASGQETQYF
cdr3_nt: TGTGCCAGCAGCCAACCTAGGGCTAGCGGACAAGAGACCCAGTACTTC